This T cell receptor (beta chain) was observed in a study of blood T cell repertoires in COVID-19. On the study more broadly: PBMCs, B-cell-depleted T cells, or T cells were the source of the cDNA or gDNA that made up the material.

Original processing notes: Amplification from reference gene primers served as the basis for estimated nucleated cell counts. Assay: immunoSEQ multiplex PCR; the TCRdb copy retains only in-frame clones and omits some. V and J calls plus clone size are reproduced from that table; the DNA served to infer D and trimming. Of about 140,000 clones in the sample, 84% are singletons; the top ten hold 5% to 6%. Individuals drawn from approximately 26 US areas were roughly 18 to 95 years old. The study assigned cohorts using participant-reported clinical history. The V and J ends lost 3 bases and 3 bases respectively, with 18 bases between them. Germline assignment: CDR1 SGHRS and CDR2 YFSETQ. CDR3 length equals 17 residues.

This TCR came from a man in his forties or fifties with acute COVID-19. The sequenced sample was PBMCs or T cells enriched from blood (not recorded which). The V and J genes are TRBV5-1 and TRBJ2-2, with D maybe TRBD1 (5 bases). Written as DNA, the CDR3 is TGCGCCAGCAGCTGGACAAGGGGCAGGGCCCACACCGGGGAGCTGTTTTTT. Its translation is CASSWTRGRAHTGELFF.